This T cell receptor (beta chain) was recorded in a study of patients and donors after allogeneic stem cell transplantation (dated by TCRdb to about 2020). V is shortened by 3 bases, J by 0 bases, and the region joining them spans 9 bases. The CDR3 spans 14 residues, from the cysteine through the phenylalanine. The CDR3 DNA has 42 bases and is translated from base 1. Via the germline V gene (reference sequence), CDR1 is LGHDT and CDR2 YNNKEL. Receptor libraries were prepared by RT-PCR. The instrument was a NextSeq 550. The public reads were reprocessed in TCRdb via fastp at Q25 and MiXCR, keeping in-frame beta chains. Every entry covers one CDR3 protein and lists the most common genes and DNA from its rows. This sample gives 150,000 to 200,000 distinct CDR3 sequences in total; about 24% of them show up just once. Of the sample, 20% to 30% is held by the ten largest clones. Notes on this clonotype: Its specific antigen is unknown. No per-base quality is available; no much larger clone lies one base away.

The rearranged chain carries TRBV3-1 and TRBJ2-7; too little of a D gene remains to name it. Sequencing was performed on blood, either unsorted or a sorted T cell fraction (not recorded which). This sequence was found in a human donor who was either an allogeneic HSCT recipient or a stem cell or donor lymphocyte infusion donor (not recorded which). It is not recorded whose cells these are; they may come from a transplant donor. CDR3 region: CASSHGAHSYEQYF. The DNA is as follows: TGTGCCAGCAGCCACGGCGCGCACTCCTACGAGCAGTACTTC.